The clone carrying this T cell receptor (beta chain) has only one observation. The antigen is not known. These data belong to a study of cytomegalovirus exposure and HLA in healthy donors. Study-wide results and limits: Several top significant clusters appeared, in a later analysis, to be linked to common viral pathogens. The number of N-insertions in an Asian-associated ancestry cluster was reportedly below the 666-donor mean in a later analysis.

This PCR relied on a set of 60 Vbeta primers and 13 Jbeta primers. Some clones are missing from TCRdb's copy, which holds only in-frame ones; the method was immunoSEQ multiplex PCR. The sample carries more than 100,000 clones, roughly 83% recorded once. Germline assignment: CDR1 MNHEY and CDR2 SMNVEV (reference sequence). Deletions cut 2 bases from V and 5 bases from J, with 18 bases between. The CDR3 is 16 residues long. Material: PBMCs. The chain recombines TRBV27 with TRBJ1-1, with TRBD1 as a possible D gene (5 bases). This clonotype was obtained from a man aged 40-55 years in good health and CMV-seronegative. CDR3 bases: TGTGCCAGCAGTTTAGGGGGGACGGGATCGGGAACTGAAGCTTTCTTT. It specifies CASSLGGTGSGTEAFF.